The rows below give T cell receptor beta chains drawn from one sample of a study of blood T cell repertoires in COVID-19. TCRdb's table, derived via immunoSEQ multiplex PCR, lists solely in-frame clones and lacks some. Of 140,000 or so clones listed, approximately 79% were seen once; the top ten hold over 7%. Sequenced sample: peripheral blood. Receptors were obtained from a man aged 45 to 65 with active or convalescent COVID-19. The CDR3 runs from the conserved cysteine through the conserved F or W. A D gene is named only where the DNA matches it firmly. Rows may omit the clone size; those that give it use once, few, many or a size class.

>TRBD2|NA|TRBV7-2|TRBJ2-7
TGTGCCAGCAGCTTAAGCGGGGGGACCTACGAGCAGTACTTC
CASSLSGGTYEQYF
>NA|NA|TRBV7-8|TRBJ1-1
TGTGCCAGCAGCTACCTAACAACGGGAGGCTGGGTCACTGAAGCTTTCTTT
CASSYLTTGGWVTEAFF
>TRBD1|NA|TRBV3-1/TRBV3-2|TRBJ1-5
TGTGCCAGCAGCCAAACGGCAGGGGGTCTACAGCCCCAGCATTTT
CASSQTAGGLQPQHF
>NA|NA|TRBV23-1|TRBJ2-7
TGCGCCAGCAGTCAATCTAAGAATGCAGGAACCTACGAGCAGTACTTC
CASSQSKNAGTYEQYF
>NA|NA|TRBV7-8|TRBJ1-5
TGTGCCAGCAGCCGCGACAGGCGCAATCAGCCCCAGCATTTT
CASSRDRRNQPQHF
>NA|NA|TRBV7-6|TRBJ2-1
TGTGCCAGCAGCTTAGCGGAGGATATAGATGTGGGCAATGAGCAGTTCTTC
CASSLAEDIDVGNEQFF
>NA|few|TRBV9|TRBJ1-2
TGTGCCAGCAGCGTAGGGCAGGGTGGCTATGGCTACACCTTC
CASSVGQGGYGYTF
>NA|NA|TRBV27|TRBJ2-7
TGTGCCAGCAGTCCCGGGGGGCCCCACGAGCAGTACTTC
CASSPGGPHEQYF
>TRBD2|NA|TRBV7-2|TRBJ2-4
TGTGCCAGCAGCTTAGGTAGCGGGAGGGCCAACATTCAGTACTTC
CASSLGSGRANIQYF
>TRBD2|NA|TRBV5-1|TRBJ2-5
TGCGCCAGCAGCTTGCGATTAGCGGGGGAAGAGACCCAGTACTTC
CASSLRLAGEETQYF
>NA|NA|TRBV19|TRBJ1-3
TGTGCCAGTAGTATGGGCGGGACGGACACCATATATTTT
CASSMGGTDTIYF
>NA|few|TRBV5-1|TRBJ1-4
TGCGCCAGCAGACCCCACAGGGCATCTAATGAAAAACTGTTTTTT
CASRPHRASNEKLFF
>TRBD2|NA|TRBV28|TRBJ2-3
TGTGCCAGCACCGGGACTAGCGGGTGGGCCAGTTGGCAGTATTTT
CASTGTSGWASWQYF
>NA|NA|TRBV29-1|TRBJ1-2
TGCAGCGGTGGACAGAGGCCCTATGGCTACACCTTC
CSGGQRPYGYTF
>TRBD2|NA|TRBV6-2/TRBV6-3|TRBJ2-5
TGTGCCAGCAGTTACGAGACTAGCGAATACCAAGAGACCCAGTACTTC
CASSYETSEYQETQYF
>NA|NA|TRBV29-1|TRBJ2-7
TGCAGCTTCCGACTAGGGACCTACGAGCAGTACTTC
CSFRLGTYEQYF
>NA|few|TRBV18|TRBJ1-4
TGTGCCAGCTCATCGGACACGACGAATGAAAAACTGTTTTTT
CASSSDTTNEKLFF
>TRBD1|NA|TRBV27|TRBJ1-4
TGTGCCAGCAGTCCCGGGACAGGGAAGGAAAAACTGTTTTTT
CASSPGTGKEKLFF
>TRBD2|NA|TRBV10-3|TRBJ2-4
TGTGCCATCAGTGAGTCGATAGCGGGAGCCGCCAAAAACATTCAGTACTTC
CAISESIAGAAKNIQYF
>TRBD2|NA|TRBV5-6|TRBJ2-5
TGTGCCAGCAGCCTCGGGGGGTGGGGACAAGAGACCCAGTACTTC
CASSLGGWGQETQYF
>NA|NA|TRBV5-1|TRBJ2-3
TGCGCCAGTGGGTCTTCGGGTGCTGATACGCAGTATTTT
CASGSSGADTQYF
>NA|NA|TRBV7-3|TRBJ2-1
TGTGCCAGCAGCCGCTTCAGCGGGTCCTTTGAGCAGTTCTTC
CASSRFSGSFEQFF